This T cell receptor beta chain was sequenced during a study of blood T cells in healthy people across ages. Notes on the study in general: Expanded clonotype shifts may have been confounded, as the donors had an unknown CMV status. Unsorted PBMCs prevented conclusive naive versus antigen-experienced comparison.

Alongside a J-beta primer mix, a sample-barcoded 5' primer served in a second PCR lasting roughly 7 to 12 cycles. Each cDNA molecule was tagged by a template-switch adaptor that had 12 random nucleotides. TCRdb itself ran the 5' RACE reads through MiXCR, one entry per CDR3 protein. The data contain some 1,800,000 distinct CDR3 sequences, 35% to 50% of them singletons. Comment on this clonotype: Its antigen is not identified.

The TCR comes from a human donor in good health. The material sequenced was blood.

The CDR3 DNA follows: TGTGCCAGCAGCCGGGGACTAGCGGGGGGGCTTGGCACAGATACGCAGTATTTT. This translates into CASSRGLAGGLGTDTQYF. This chain joins TRBV4-2 and TRBJ2-3; the match to TRBD2 covers 16 bases. The CDR3 has 18 amino acids. V dropped 4 bases and J dropped 1; count of bases not matched to a gene: 5. Germline CDR1 LGHNA, CDR2 YNFKEQ.